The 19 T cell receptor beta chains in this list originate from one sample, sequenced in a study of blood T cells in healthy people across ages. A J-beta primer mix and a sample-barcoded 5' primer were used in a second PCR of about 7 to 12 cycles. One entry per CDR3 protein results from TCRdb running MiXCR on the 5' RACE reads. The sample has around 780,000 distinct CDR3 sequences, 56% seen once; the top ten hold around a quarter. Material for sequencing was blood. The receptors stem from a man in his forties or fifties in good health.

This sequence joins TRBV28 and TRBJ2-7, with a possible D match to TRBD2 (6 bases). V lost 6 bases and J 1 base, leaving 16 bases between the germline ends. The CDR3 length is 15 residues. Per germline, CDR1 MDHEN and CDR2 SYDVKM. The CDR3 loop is CASRPTLALSYEQYF. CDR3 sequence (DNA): TGTGCCAGCAGACCGACCCTAGCGCTTTCCTACGAGCAGTACTTC.

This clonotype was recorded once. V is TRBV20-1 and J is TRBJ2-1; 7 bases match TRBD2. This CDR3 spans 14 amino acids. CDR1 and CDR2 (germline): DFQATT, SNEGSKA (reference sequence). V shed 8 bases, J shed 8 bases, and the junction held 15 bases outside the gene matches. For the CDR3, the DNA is TGCAGTACTCCGAGACTAGCACGTAGCGATGAGCAGTTCTTC. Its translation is CSTPRLARSDEQFF.

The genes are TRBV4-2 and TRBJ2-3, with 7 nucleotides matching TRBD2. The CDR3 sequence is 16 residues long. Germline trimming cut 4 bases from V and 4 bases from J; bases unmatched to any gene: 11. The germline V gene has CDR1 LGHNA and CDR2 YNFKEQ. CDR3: CASSRLTGTISDTQYF. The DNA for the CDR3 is TGTGCCAGCAGCCGCCTAACCGGGACTATTTCAGATACGCAGTATTTT.

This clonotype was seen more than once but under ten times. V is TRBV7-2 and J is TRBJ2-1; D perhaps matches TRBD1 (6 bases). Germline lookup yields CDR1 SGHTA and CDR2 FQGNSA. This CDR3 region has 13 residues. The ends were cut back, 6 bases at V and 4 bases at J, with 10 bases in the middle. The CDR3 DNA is TGTGCCAGCAGAGAGGGGGTTTACAATGAGCAGTTCTTC. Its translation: CASREGVYNEQFF. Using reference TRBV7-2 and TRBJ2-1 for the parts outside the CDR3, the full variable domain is GAGVSQSPSNKVTEKGKDVELRCDPISGHTALYWYRQSLGQGLEFLIYFQGNSAPDKSGLPSDRFSAERTGGSVSTLTIQRTQQEDSAVYLCASREGVYNEQFFGPGTRLTVL.

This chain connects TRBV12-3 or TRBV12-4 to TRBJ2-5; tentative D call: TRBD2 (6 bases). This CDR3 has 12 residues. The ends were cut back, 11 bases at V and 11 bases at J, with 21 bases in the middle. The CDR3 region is CASRGGSPGQYF. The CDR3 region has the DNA TGTGCCTCCCGGGGAGGCTCCCCCGGGCAGTACTTC.

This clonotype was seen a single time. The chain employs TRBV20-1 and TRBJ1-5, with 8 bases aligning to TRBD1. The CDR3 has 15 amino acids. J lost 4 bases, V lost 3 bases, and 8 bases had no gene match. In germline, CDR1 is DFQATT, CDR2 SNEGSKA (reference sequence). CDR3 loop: CSASAGGLGNQPQHF. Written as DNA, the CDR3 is TGCAGTGCTAGCGCAGGGGGCCTTGGAAATCAGCCCCAGCATTTT.

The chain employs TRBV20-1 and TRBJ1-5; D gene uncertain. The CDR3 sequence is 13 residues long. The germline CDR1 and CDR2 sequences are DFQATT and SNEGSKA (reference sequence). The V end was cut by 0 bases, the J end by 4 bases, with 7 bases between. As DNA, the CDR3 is TGCAGTGCTAGAGAACCAGGAAATCAGCCCCAGCATTTT. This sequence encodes CSAREPGNQPQHF.

Written as DNA, the CDR3 is TGCGCCAGCAGCCAAGATTCACTCGCCGGGGATACGCAGTATTTT. Amino acids: CASSQDSLAGDTQYF. This chain connects TRBV4-3 to TRBJ2-3; D not resolved. The CDR3 totals 15 residues. The ends were cut back, 0 bases at V and 6 bases at J, with 13 bases in the middle. Germline V gene lookup returns CDR1 LGHNA and CDR2 YSLEER.

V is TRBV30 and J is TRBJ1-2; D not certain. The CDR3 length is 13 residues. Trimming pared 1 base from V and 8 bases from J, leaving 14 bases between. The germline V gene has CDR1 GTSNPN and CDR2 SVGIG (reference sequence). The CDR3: CAWSGGDLWGYTF. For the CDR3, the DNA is TGTGCCTGGAGTGGGGGTGACCTGTGGGGCTACACCTTC.

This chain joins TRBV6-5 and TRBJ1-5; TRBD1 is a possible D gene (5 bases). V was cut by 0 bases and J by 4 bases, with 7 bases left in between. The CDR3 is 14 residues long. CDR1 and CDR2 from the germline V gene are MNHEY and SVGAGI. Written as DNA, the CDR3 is TGTGCCAGCAGTTACTCTACAGGTAATCAGCCCCAGCATTTT. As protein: CASSYSTGNQPQHF.

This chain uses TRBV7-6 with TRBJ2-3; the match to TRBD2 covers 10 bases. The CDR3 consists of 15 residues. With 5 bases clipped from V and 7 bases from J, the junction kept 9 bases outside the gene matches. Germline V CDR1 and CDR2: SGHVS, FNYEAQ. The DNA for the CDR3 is TGTGCCAGCAGCAGCGGGGGGGACCTCTTGTATACGCAGTATTTT. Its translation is CASSSGGDLLYTQYF.

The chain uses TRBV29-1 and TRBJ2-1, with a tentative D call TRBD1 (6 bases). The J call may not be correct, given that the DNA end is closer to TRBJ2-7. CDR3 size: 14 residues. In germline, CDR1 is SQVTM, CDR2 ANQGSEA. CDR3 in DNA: TGCAGCGTCCTAGGGGGAAGCTCCTACAATGAGCAGTACTTC. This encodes CSVLGGSSYNEQYF.

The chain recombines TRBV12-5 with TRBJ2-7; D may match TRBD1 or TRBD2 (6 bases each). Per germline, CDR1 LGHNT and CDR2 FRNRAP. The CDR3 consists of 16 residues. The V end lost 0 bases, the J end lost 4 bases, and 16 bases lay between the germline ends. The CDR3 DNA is TGTGCTAGTGGTTTGGTACACGGGGGCGGTGGTTACGAGCAGTACTTC. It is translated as CASGLVHGGGGYEQYF.

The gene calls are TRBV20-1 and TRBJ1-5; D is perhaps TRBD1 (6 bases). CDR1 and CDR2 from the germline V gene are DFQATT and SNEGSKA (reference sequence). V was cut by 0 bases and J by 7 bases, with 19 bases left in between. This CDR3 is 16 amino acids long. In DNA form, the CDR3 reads TGCAGTGCTAGAGATCTGGGGGGCCCCGAGCCCCAGCCCCAGCATTTT. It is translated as CSARDLGGPEPQPQHF.

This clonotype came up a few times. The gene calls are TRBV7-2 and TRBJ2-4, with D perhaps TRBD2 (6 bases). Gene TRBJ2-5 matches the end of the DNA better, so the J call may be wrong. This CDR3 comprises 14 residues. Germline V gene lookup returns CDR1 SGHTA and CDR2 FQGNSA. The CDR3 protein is CASSPPPSGETQYF. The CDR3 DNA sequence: TGTGCCAGCAGCCCCCCCCCCAGCGGGGAGACCCAGTACTTC.

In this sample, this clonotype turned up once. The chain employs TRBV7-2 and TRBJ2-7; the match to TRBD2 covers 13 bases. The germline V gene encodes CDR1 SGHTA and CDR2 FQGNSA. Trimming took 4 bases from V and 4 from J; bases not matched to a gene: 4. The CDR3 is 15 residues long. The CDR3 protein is CASSSGLAGQYEQYF. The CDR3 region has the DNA TGTGCCAGCAGCTCGGGACTAGCGGGACAGTACGAGCAGTACTTC.

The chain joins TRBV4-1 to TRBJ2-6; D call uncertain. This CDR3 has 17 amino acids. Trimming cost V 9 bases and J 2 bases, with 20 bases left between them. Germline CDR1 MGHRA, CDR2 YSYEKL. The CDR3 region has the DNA TGCGCCAGGGCCCGTTTGGTTGTAAGTCCTGGGGCCAACGTCCTGACTTTC. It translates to CARARLVVSPGANVLTF.

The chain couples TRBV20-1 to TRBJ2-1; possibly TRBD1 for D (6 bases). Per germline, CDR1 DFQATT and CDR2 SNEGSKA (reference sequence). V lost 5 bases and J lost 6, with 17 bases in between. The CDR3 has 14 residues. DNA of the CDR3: TGCAGTGCTTTATCAGGGGTTAGGCCCAATGAGCAGTTCTTC. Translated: CSALSGVRPNEQFF.

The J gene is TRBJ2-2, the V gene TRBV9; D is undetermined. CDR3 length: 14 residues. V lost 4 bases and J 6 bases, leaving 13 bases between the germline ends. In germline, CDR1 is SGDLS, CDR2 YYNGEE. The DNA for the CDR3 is TGTGCCAGCAGCCCCCGTAGAGTAGCCGGGGAGCTGTTTTTT. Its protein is CASSPRRVAGELFF.